Below are 28 T cell receptor beta chains sequenced from a single sample in a study of blood T cells in healthy people across ages. A second PCR of roughly 7 to 11 cycles used a sample-barcoded 5' primer and a J-beta primer mix. MiXCR, applied by TCRdb to the 5' RACE reads, yields one record per CDR3 protein. Among some 930,000 distinct CDR3 sequences listed, almost 30% were seen once. The same sample was also used in a study of T cells of mothers and their children.

The material sequenced was blood. The receptors shown here come from a woman in her thirties or forties in good health.

The rearrangement links TRBV9 to TRBJ1-6, with D possibly being TRBD1 (5 bases). This CDR3 is 15 amino acids long. V was trimmed by 0 bases and J by 9 bases, leaving 13 bases between them. Germline assignment: CDR1 SGDLS and CDR2 YYNGEE. CDR3: CASSVGGRDGSPLHF. The CDR3 DNA follows: TGTGCCAGCAGCGTAGGAGGCAGGGATGGTTCACCCCTCCACTTT.

There are many counts of this clonotype. This rearrangement joins TRBV7-9 to TRBJ1-1, with 8 bases matching TRBD1. The CDR3 sequence is 14 residues long. V trimming: 6 bases; J trimming: 0 bases; junction bases outside the gene matches: 3. CDR1 and CDR2 (germline): SEHNR, FQNEAQ (reference sequence). The CDR3 nucleotides read TGTGCCAGCAGTCCGGGACAGGTGAACACTGAAGCTTTCTTT. This sequence encodes CASSPGQVNTEAFF.

This clonotype turned up a few times. This chain joins TRBV29-1 and TRBJ2-3; 8 nucleotides agree with TRBD2. Per the germline V gene, CDR1 is SQVTM and CDR2 is ANQGSEA. The CDR3 is made up of 12 amino acids. J gave up 4 bases and V 8 bases, and 5 bases lay outside the gene matches. The CDR3 here is CSFRLASDTQYF. As DNA, the CDR3 is TGCAGCTTCCGACTAGCGTCAGATACGCAGTATTTT.

This clonotype showed up many times. The rearrangement joins TRBV27 to TRBJ2-5, with D perhaps matching TRBD2 (6 bases). V was pared by 4 bases and J by 4 bases, with 10 bases between. The CDR3 spans 13 residues. From germline, CDR1 is MNHEY and CDR2 SMNVEV (reference sequence). This CDR3 is CASSYGTLETQYF. For the CDR3, the DNA is TGTGCCAGCAGTTACGGGACTCTAGAGACCCAGTACTTC.

With regard to this clonotype: This may come from a read error, since a much larger clone is one base off. The V call is TRBV7-9, the J call TRBJ1-2; TRBD1 is a possible D gene (5 bases). The CDR3 is made up of 13 amino acids. Trimming left V 1 base short and J 12 bases short, with 15 bases between. The V gene's germline CDR1 is SEHNR and CDR2 FQNEAQ (reference sequence). The CDR3 loop is CASSLGAGRGDTF. For the CDR3, the DNA is TGTGCCAGCAGCTTAGGGGCAGGGAGAGGCGACACCTTC.

The J gene is TRBJ1-2, the V gene TRBV7-8; D may be TRBD1 (6 bases). The germline gives CDR1 SGHVS, CDR2 FQNEAQ. CDR3 length: 15 amino acids. Trimming took off 5 bases at V and 9 bases at J, with 22 bases between the two ends. This CDR3 reads CASSRDKHVRPSYTF. The CDR3 bases are TGTGCCAGCAGCCGGGACAAACACGTCAGGCCCAGCTACACCTTC. Looking up the rest from reference TRBV7-8 and TRBJ1-2 gives the full variable domain: GAGVSQSPRYKVAKRGQDVALRCDPISGHVSLFWYQQALGQGPEFLTYFQNEAQLDKSGLPSDRFFAERPEGSVSTLKIQRTQQEDSAVYLCASSRDKHVRPSYTFGSGTRLTVV.

This clonotype was counted between two and nine times. This chain connects TRBV2 to TRBJ1-2, with D possibly being TRBD1 (5 bases). The CDR3 has 17 residues. V lost 0 bases and J 2 bases, leaving 16 bases between the germline ends. Germline V gives CDR1 SNHLY, CDR2 FYNNEI. The CDR3 nucleotides are TGTGCCAGCAGTGAAGCTGAGGTCTGGGGACGGAACTATGGCTACACCTTC. Translating it yields CASSEAEVWGRNYGYTF.

This clonotype was observed a handful of times. The V gene is TRBV7-9, the J gene TRBJ2-7; no reliable D call. This CDR3 is built from 14 residues. Trimming removed 5 bases from V and 1 base from J, with 12 bases in between. CDR1 SEHNR and CDR2 FQNEAQ come from the germline V gene (reference sequence). The CDR3 is CASSPFGFSYEQYF. The CDR3 nucleotides are TGTGCCAGCAGCCCATTCGGGTTTTCCTACGAGCAGTACTTC.

This clonotype occurred a few times. A junction end diverges from the germline sequence, so it may reflect a read error. The J gene is TRBJ2-5, the V gene TRBV10-3; 11 bases map to TRBD1. This CDR3 comprises 14 residues. CDR1 and CDR2 (germline): ENHRY, SYGVKD. The chain's CDR3 is CAIRPDRGQEAQYF. CDR3 sequence (DNA): TGTGCCATCAGACCGGACAGGGGGCAAGAGGCCCAGTACTTC.

This clonotype turned up a few times. The rearrangement links TRBV6-5 to TRBJ1-4; TRBD1 is a possible D gene (6 bases). The V gene's germline CDR1 is MNHEY and CDR2 SVGAGI. The length of the CDR3 is 14 residues. The V and J ends lost 4 bases and 4 bases respectively, with 10 bases between them. CDR3 nucleotide sequence: TGTGCCAGCAGTTTGGGACATCTTAATGAAAAACTGTTTTTT. Its protein product is CASSLGHLNEKLFF.

This clonotype has more than one count but fewer than ten. CDR3 DNA sequence: TGTGCCACCAGCAGAGTATCGGTTGAGACCGGGGAGCTGTTTTTT. Translation: CATSRVSVETGELFF. The rearrangement links TRBV15 to TRBJ2-2; D is unresolved. V was trimmed by 1 base and J by 5 bases, leaving 11 bases between them. Germline CDR1 LNHNV, CDR2 YYDKDF (reference sequence). This CDR3 has 15 residues.

This clonotype was observed at least ten times. This sequence joins TRBV20-1 and TRBJ2-1; 9 nucleotides line up with TRBD1. J gave up 6 bases and V 0 bases, and 6 bases lay outside the gene matches. CDR1 is DFQATT, CDR2 SNEGSKA, per germline (reference sequence). The CDR3 length is 15 residues. Written as DNA, the CDR3 is TGCAGTGCTAGAGATGGACAGGGGCCTCGCAATGAGCAGTTCTTC. Amino acids: CSARDGQGPRNEQFF.

The V call is TRBV12-3 or TRBV12-4, the J call TRBJ2-5; 9 bases map to TRBD1. This CDR3 is built from 14 residues. The V segment lost 4 bases and the J segment 4 bases; nucleotides outside the gene matches: 4. CDR3 sequence: CASSYGQGRETQYF. CDR3 DNA sequence: TGTGCCAGCAGTTATGGACAGGGGCGAGAGACCCAGTACTTC.

In its sample, this clonotype was seen a few times. The genes are TRBV5-1 and TRBJ2-7; TRBD1 matches at 7 bases. Germline V CDR1 and CDR2: SGHRS, YFSETQ. J lost 1 base, V lost 4 bases, and 5 bases had no gene match. The CDR3 is made up of 14 amino acids. Here the CDR3 DNA reads TGCGCCAGCAGCCAGCGACAGGGTTCCTACGAGCAGTACTTC. Translation gives CASSQRQGSYEQYF. Filled out from reference TRBV5-1 and TRBJ2-7, the complete variable domain reads KAGVTQTPRYLIKTRGQQVTLSCSPISGHRSVSWYQQTPGQGLQFLFEYFSETQRNKGNFPGRFSGRQFSNSRSEMNVSTLELGDSALYLCASSQRQGSYEQYFGPGTRLTVT.

This clonotype was counted many times. The chain uses TRBV28 and TRBJ2-7, with 10 bases fitting TRBD1. CDR1 MDHEN and CDR2 SYDVKM come from the germline V gene. J was trimmed by 0 bases and V by 4 bases; bases with no gene match: 6. The CDR3 sequence is 16 residues long. The DNA for the CDR3 is TGTGCCAGCAGTTATGAGGGACAGGGGCTCTCCTACGAGCAGTACTTC. Translated, it gives CASSYEGQGLSYEQYF.

This clonotype was seen many times. Germline is not matched at one junction end, which may reflect a read error. The rearrangement uses TRBV6-2 or TRBV6-3 and TRBJ1-6; D is possibly TRBD1 (5 bases). The length of the CDR3 is 14 residues. Germline V lookup: CDR1 MNHEY, CDR2 SVGEGT. In nucleotides, the CDR3 is TGTGCCAGCAGGACAGACCGTACGAGTTCACCTCTCCACTTT. Amino acids: CASRTDRTSSPLHF.

This clonotype was recorded only once. One base away lies a much larger clone, so this may be a sequencing read error. The J gene is TRBJ1-1, the V gene TRBV15; D is unclear. The CDR3 covers 14 residues. Trimming took 3 bases from V and 8 from J, leaving 16 bases between them. Germline CDR1 reads LNHNV; CDR2 reads YYDKDF (reference sequence). The CDR3 bases are TGTGCCACCAGCAGTAACTTTTTGAGGTTGGAAGCTTTCTTT. Translating gives CATSSNFLRLEAFF.

This clonotype has just a few counts. The chain uses TRBV7-2 and TRBJ2-5; 12 nucleotides agree with TRBD2. The CDR3 is made up of 15 amino acids. Germline V gene sequence: CDR1 SGHTA, CDR2 FQGNSA. The V gene end was trimmed by 4 bases and the J gene end by 5 bases; junction bases not matched to a gene: 5. CDR3 nucleotide sequence: TGTGCCAGCAGCTACCGGACTAGCGGGGCCGAGACCCAGTACTTC. Translated, it gives CASSYRTSGAETQYF.

The chain couples TRBV7-2 to TRBJ1-2; no firm D call. V lost 4 bases, J lost 6 bases, and 9 bases lay in between. The germline V gene has CDR1 SGHTA and CDR2 FQGNSA. The CDR3 totals 12 residues. This chain's CDR3 is CASSWFGDGYTF. CDR3 nucleotides: TGTGCCAGCAGCTGGTTCGGGGATGGCTACACCTTC.

The CDR3 sequence is CASSRVHGETQHF. Here the CDR3 DNA reads TGTGCCAGCAGCAGGGTACATGGGGAGACCCAGCATTTT. The V gene is TRBV6-5, the J gene TRBJ1-5, with D tentatively TRBD1 (5 bases). The CDR3 has 13 amino acids. V was pared by 6 bases and J by 11 bases, with 17 bases between. Germline-derived CDR1 and CDR2 are MNHEY and SVGAGI.

The chain uses TRBV7-2 and TRBJ2-7; TRBD2 agrees at 10 bases. The V gene's germline CDR1 is SGHTA and CDR2 FQGNSA. This CDR3 region has 15 residues. The V segment lost 3 bases and the J segment 4 bases; nucleotides outside the gene matches: 6. CDR3 in amino acids: CASSFSSGGNYEQYF. Here the CDR3 DNA reads TGTGCCAGCAGCTTTTCTAGCGGGGGCAATTACGAGCAGTACTTC.

In this sample, this clonotype turned up a few times. This chain links TRBV4-1 with TRBJ2-7; 9 nucleotides line up with TRBD1. The ends lost 0 bases at V and 2 bases at J; junction bases unmatched: 5. This CDR3 spans 16 amino acids. Germline V lookup: CDR1 MGHRA, CDR2 YSYEKL. The CDR3 DNA reads TGCGCCAGCAGCCAAGAAGGGGGGACAGGGACCTACGAGCAGTACTTC. It specifies CASSQEGGTGTYEQYF.

There are a few counts of this clonotype. The chain uses TRBV3-1 and TRBJ2-1; 8 nucleotides match TRBD1. V was pared by 0 bases and J by 9 bases, with 7 bases of the junction left unmatched. The CDR3 extends over 15 amino acids. The germline gives CDR1 LGHDT, CDR2 YNNKEL (reference sequence). This CDR3 is CASSQDGQGISEQFF. In DNA, the CDR3 is TGTGCCAGCAGCCAAGATGGACAGGGTATATCTGAGCAGTTCTTC.

Worth noting for this clonotype: This may arise from a read error, as a much more abundant clone is one base away. The chain combines TRBV29-1 with TRBJ2-1, with a tentative D call TRBD2 (5 bases). Matching the DNA end better, TRBJ2-7 makes the J call doubtful. CDR1 and CDR2 from the germline V gene are SQVTM and ANQGSEA. This CDR3 is built from 12 residues. DNA for the CDR3: TGCAGCGCCGGAGGCACCGTGGATGAGCAGTACTTC. Translation gives CSAGGTVDEQYF.

The chain joins TRBV12-3 or TRBV12-4 to TRBJ1-1, with 9 bases that match TRBD1. The CDR3 runs 14 residues. The ends lost 3 bases at V and 7 bases at J; junction bases unmatched: 6. The CDR3 here is CASSLPGQGSEAFF. In DNA, the CDR3 is TGTGCCAGCAGTTTGCCCGGACAGGGGAGTGAAGCTTTCTTT.

This clonotype was seen more than once but under ten times. The chain is built from TRBV28 and TRBJ1-2; no definite D call. Germline assignment: CDR1 MDHEN and CDR2 SYDVKM. The length of the CDR3 is 14 residues. The ends were cut back, 1 base at V and 2 bases at J, with 8 bases in the middle. CDR3 sequence reads: CASSLSHSNYGYTF. The CDR3, as DNA: TGTGCCAGCAGTTTATCCCACAGCAACTATGGCTACACCTTC.

This clonotype occurred many times. This chain connects TRBV20-1 to TRBJ2-7; tentative D call: TRBD1 (6 bases). V lost 0 bases and J 3 bases, leaving 6 bases between the germline ends. In germline, CDR1 is DFQATT, CDR2 SNEGSKA (reference sequence). CDR3 size: 12 residues. The CDR3 DNA follows: TGCAGTGCTAGAGAACAGGGCTACGAGCAGTACTTC. Translation: CSAREQGYEQYF.

Comment on this clonotype: One end of the junction is discordant with germline, which a read error may explain. This chain links TRBV20-1 with TRBJ2-2; D perhaps matches TRBD1 (6 bases). CDR3 size: 14 residues. From germline, CDR1 is DFQATT and CDR2 SNEGSKA (reference sequence). This CDR3 is CSARRGRGIGERFF. Here the CDR3 DNA reads TGCAGTGCTAGACGGGGCAGGGGAATCGGGGAGCGGTTTTTT.